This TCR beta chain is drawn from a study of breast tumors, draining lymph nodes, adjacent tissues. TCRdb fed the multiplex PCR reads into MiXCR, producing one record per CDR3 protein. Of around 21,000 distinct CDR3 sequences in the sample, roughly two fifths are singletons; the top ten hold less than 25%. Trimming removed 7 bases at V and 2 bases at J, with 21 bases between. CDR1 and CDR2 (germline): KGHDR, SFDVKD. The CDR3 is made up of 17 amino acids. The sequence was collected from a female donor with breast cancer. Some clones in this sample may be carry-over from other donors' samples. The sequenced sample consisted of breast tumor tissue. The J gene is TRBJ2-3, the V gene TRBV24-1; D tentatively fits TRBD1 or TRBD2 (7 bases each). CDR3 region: CATRGQGGRGVTDTQYF. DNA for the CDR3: TGTGCCACCAGGGGGCAGGGGGGGCGAGGGGTCACAGATACGCAGTATTTT.